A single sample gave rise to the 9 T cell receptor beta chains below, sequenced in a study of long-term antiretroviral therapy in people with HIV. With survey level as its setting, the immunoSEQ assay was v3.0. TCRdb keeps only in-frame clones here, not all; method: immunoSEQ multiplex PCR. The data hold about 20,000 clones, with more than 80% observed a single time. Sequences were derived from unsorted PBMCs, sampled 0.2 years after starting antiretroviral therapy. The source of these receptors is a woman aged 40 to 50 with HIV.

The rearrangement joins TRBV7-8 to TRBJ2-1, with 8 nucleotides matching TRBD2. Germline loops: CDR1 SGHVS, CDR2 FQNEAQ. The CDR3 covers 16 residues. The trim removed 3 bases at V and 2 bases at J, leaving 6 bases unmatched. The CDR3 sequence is CASSFEGGGTYNEQFF. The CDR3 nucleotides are TGTGCCAGCAGCTTTGAGGGCGGGGGGACCTACAATGAGCAGTTCTTC.

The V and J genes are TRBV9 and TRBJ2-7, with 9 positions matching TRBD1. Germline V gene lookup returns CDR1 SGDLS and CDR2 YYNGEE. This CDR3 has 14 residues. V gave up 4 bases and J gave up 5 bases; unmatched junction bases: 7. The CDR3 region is CASSSGTGNHEQYF. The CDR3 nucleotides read TGTGCCAGCAGCTCCGGGACAGGGAACCACGAGCAGTACTTC.

The CDR3 region has the DNA TGCAGCGTTGACGTAGGCTCAAACTACGAGCAGTACTTC. Protein product: CSVDVGSNYEQYF. The V and J genes are TRBV29-1 and TRBJ2-7; D gene ambiguous. Germline-derived CDR1 and CDR2 are SQVTM and ANQGSEA. The CDR3 runs to 13 residues. V lost 3 bases, J lost 3 bases, and 12 bases lay in between.

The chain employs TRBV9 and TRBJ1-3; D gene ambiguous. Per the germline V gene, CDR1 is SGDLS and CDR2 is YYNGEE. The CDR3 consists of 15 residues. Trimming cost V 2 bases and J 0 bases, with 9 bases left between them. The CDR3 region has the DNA TGTGCCAGCAGCGTCATGGCGACCTCTGGAAACACCATATATTTT. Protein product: CASSVMATSGNTIYF.

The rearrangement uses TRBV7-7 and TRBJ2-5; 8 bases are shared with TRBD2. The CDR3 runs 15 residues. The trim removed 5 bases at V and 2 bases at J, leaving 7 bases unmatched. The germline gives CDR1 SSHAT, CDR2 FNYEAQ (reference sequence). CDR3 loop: CASSPTLAGQETQYF. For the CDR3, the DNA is TGTGCCAGCAGCCCCACATTAGCGGGACAAGAGACCCAGTACTTC.

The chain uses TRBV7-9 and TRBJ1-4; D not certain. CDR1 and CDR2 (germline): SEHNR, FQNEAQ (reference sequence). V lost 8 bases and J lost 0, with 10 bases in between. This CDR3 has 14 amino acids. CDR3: CASEVVATNEKLFF. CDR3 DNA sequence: TGTGCCAGCGAGGTTGTCGCAACTAATGAAAAACTGTTTTTT.

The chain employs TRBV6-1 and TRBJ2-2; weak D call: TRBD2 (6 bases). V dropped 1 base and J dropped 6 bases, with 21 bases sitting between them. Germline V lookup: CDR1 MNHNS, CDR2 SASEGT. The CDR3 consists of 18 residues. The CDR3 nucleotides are TGTGCCAGCAGTGAAGGTTCTGGAGGGAATTTTTTCCCCGGGGAGCTGTTTTTT. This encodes CASSEGSGGNFFPGELFF.

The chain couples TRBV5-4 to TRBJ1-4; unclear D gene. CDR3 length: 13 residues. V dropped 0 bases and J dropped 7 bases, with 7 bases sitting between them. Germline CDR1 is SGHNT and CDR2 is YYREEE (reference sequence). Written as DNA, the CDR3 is TGTGCCAGCAGCTTGGAGAGGACTGAAAAACTGTTTTTT. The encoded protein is CASSLERTEKLFF.

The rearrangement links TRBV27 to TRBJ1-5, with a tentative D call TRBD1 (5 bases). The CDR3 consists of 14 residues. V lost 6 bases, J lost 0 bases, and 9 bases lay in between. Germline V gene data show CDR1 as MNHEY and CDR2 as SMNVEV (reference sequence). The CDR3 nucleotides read TGTGCCAGCAGGGGGACGGATAGCAATCAGCCCCAGCATTTT. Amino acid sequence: CASRGTDSNQPQHF.